This T cell receptor (beta chain) was captured by sequencing in a study of prognosis after radiotherapy for stage I lung cancer. The CDR3 extends over 17 amino acids. V dropped 2 bases and J dropped 4; count of bases not matched to a gene: 12. CDR1 SEHNR and CDR2 FQNEAQ come from the germline V gene (reference sequence). By two-round multiplex PCR, the TCR beta CDR3 was amplified from genomic DNA. The use of primers specific to each TRBV and TRBJ gene characterized first-round PCR. TCRdb processed the multiplex PCR reads anew with MiXCR; each CDR3 protein has one entry. The table includes 9,500 to 13,000 distinct CDR3 sequences, about 54% detected once. Comments on this clonotype: The conserved phenylalanine or tryptophan normally closing the CDR3 is absent here, so this likely arose from a read error.

The sequence came from a donor aged 50 or older with non-small cell lung cancer. This sample comprised PBMCs, obtained before or after stereotactic body radiation therapy (not recorded which). The rearrangement uses TRBV7-9 and TRBJ2-3; 7 nucleotides align to TRBD1. The CDR3 loop is CASSLWLVGQTSDTQYL. CDR3 nucleotide sequence: TGTGCCAGCAGCTTATGGCTGGTGGGACAGACATCAGATACGCAGTATCTT.